These 6 T cell receptor beta chains came from one sample sequenced in a study of blood T cell repertoires in COVID-19. Assay used: immunoSEQ multiplex PCR; TCRdb lists only in-frame clones, some missing. The repertoire holds 350,000 to 400,000 clones, with under 90% as singletons. The sample consisted of PBMCs or T cells enriched from blood (not recorded which). These receptors came from a woman in her twenties or thirties who had recovered from COVID-19.

This chain links TRBV14 with TRBJ1-5; D is unresolved. V shed 5 bases and J shed 6 bases, with 14 bases lying between them. Germline V CDR1 and CDR2: SGHDN, FVKESK. The CDR3 sequence is 14 residues long. Here the CDR3 DNA reads TGTGCCAGCAGCTTCACCGGGTTCGGTCAGCCCCAGCATTTT. Translation: CASSFTGFGQPQHF.

This clone was seen only once. The J gene is TRBJ1-1, the V gene TRBV30; TRBD1 is a possible D gene (5 bases). This CDR3 is built from 13 residues. V lost 4 bases, J lost 1 base, and 10 bases lay in between. Germline V lookup: CDR1 GTSNPN, CDR2 SVGIG (reference sequence). Here the CDR3 DNA reads TGTGCCTGGAATCGGGGGTCGAACACTGAAGCTTTCTTT. Encoded protein: CAWNRGSNTEAFF.

This clone was observed a handful of times. The gene calls are TRBV6-2 or TRBV6-3 and TRBJ1-3, with 8 bases lining up with TRBD1. The germline V gene has CDR1 MNHEY and CDR2 SVGEGT. CDR3 length: 16 amino acids. The J segment lost 4 bases and the V segment lost 6 bases, leaving 11 bases of the junction unmatched. CDR3 sequence reads: CASSFPQGAEGNTIYF. In DNA, the CDR3 is TGTGCCAGCAGCTTCCCTCAGGGGGCAGAGGGAAACACCATATATTTT.

The chain has TRBV7-9 and TRBJ1-6; the D is unclear. This CDR3 contains 15 residues. Per the germline V gene, CDR1 is SEHNR and CDR2 is FQNEAQ (reference sequence). V was shortened by 5 bases and J by 7 bases, with 15 bases between the two germline ends. CDR3 residues: CASSQTSLANSPLHF. The CDR3 coding sequence is TGTGCCAGCAGCCAAACCTCCCTTGCGAATTCACCCCTCCACTTT.

V usage is TRBV4-1 and J usage is TRBJ2-7; 7 nucleotides agree with TRBD2. Germline values: CDR1 MGHRA, CDR2 YSYEKL. Trimming took 3 bases from V and 3 from J; bases not matched to a gene: 5. The CDR3 is 14 amino acids. The CDR3 spells CASSHREGFYEQYF. CDR3 in DNA: TGCGCCAGCAGCCATAGGGAGGGTTTCTACGAGCAGTACTTC.

This chain links TRBV11-2 with TRBJ1-2, with D uncertain. V was cut by 5 bases and J by 0 bases, with 13 bases left in between. CDR1 is SGHAT and CDR2 is FQNNGV in the germline V gene. CDR3 length: 15 residues. CDR3 DNA sequence: TGTGCCAGCAGCACCCCCAGAGGCTCTAACTATGGCTACACCTTC. Translating it yields CASSTPRGSNYGYTF.